The sample holds many counts of the clone carrying this T cell receptor beta chain. Its antigen is unidentified. The CDR3 sequence is 15 residues long. The germline V gene encodes CDR1 MNHNS and CDR2 SASEGT. V lost 3 bases and J lost 2, with 10 bases in between. This sample is part of a study of regulatory T cells in long-lasting Graves disease. Findings of the study overall: TRBV28 was favored in persistent disease, as were TRBJ1-2 and TRBJ2-5.

Time point described: newly diagnosed GD, antithyroid drugs for less than 3 months. RNA from PBMCs was the source of the TCR library. Arm-PCR of CDR3 regions with iRepertoire HTBI primers generated TCR beta libraries. TCRdb reanalysed the multiplex PCR reads using MiXCR and keeps one entry per CDR3 protein. This table has about 560,000 distinct CDR3 sequences, about 16% appearing once. The same data also went into a second study, on T cells in Graves' hyperthyroidism and ophthalmopathy. That work adds: The HTBI set primed first-round TCR CDR3 RT-PCR.

The genes are TRBV6-1 and TRBJ2-2, with D possibly TRBD2 on 6 matching bases. This clonotype was obtained from a man younger than 35 with Graves disease. The source was peripheral blood mononuclear cells (PBMCs), collected at new diagnosis, from a patient treated with antithyroid drugs. CDR3: CASSEPGLNTGELFF. The DNA for the CDR3 is TGTGCCAGCAGTGAGCCGGGACTTAACACCGGGGAGCTGTTTTTT.